The entry below gives a single TCR beta chain sequence along with its context. The source of the sample is a study of blood T cells in healthy people across ages. Total RNA, at least 5.5 micrograms per sample, came from PBMCs. V was clipped by 6 bases and J by 3 bases, with 15 bases between them. Germline CDR1 and CDR2: LNHDA and SQIVND (reference sequence). The CDR3 loop spans 15 amino acids. With a J-beta primer mix and a sample-barcoded 5' primer, a second PCR ran about 7 to 12 cycles. Each cDNA was tagged by a template-switch adaptor containing 12 random nucleotides. TCRdb fed the 5' RACE reads into MiXCR, producing one record per CDR3 protein. The sample gives roughly 1,000,000 distinct CDR3 sequences, approximately 25% of which show up once; 0.65% to 0.75% is in the top ten. The data also belong to a second study, concerning T cells of mothers and their children. This second report adds: Three healthy Caucasian mothers, along with their six children, were the donors.

Sequencing was done on a sample of blood. This TCR derives from a girl aged 2 to 9 in good health. The chain combines TRBV19 with TRBJ1-5; weak D call: TRBD1 (6 bases). CDR3 protein: CASRGYGGFNQPQHF. CDR3 sequence (DNA): TGTGCCAGTAGGGGCTACGGGGGCTTCAATCAGCCCCAGCATTTT.